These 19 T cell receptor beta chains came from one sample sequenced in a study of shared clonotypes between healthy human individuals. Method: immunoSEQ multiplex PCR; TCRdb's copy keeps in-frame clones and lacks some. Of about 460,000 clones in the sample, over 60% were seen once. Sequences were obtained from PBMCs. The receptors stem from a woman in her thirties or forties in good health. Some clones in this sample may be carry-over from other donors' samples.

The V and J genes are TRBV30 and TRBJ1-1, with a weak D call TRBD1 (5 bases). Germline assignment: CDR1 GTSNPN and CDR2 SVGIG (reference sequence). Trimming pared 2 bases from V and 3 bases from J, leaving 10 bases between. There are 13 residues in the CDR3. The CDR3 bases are TGTGCCTGGAGTCGGGGAGGGGACACTGAAGCTTTCTTT. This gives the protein CAWSRGGDTEAFF.

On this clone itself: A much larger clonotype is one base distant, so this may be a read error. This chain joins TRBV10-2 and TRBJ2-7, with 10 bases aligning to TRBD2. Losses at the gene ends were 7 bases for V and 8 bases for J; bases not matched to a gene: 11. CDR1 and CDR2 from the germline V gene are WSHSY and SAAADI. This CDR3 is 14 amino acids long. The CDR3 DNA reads TGCGCCAGCACTCCGGGACTAGCGTGGCACAAGCAGTACTTC. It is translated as CASTPGLAWHKQYF.

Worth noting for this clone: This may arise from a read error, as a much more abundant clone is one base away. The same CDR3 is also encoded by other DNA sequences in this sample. This chain's CDR3 is CAWSKLKGPGNQPQHF. For the CDR3, the DNA is TGTGCCTGGAGTAAGCTTAAGGGCCCAGGCAATCAGCCCCAGCATTTT. The genes are TRBV30 and TRBJ1-5; no clear D gene. The germline CDR1 and CDR2 sequences are GTSNPN and SVGIG (reference sequence). This CDR3 is built from 16 residues. Trimming pared 2 bases from V and 2 bases from J, leaving 16 bases between.

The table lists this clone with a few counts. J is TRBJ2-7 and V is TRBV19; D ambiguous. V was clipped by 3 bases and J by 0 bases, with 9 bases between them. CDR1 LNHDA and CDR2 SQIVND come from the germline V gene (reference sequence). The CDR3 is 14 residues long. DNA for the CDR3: TGTGCCAGTAGTATGGGCCTGAGCTCCTACGAGCAGTACTTC. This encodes CASSMGLSSYEQYF.

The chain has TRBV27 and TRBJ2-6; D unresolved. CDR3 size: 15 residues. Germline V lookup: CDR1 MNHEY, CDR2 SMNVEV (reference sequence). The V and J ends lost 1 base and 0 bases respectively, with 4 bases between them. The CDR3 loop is CASSLYSSGANVLTF. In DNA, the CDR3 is TGTGCCAGCAGTTTATACTCCTCTGGGGCCAACGTCCTGACTTTC.

CDR3 sequence reads: CASSPGQGGSEAFF. CDR3 DNA sequence: TGTGCCAGCTCACCGGGACAGGGAGGGTCTGAAGCTTTCTTT. This sequence joins TRBV18 and TRBJ1-1; TRBD1 aligns across 9 bases. Losses at the gene ends were 3 bases for V and 6 bases for J; bases not matched to a gene: 5. This CDR3 has 14 residues. Germline loops: CDR1 KGHSH, CDR2 LQKENI.

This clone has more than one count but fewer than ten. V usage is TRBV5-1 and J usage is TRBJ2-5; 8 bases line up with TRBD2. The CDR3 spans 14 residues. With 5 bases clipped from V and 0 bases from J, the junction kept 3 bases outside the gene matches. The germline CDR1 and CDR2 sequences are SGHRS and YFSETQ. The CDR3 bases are TGCGCCAGCAGTATTAGCGGGGACCAAGAGACCCAGTACTTC. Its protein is CASSISGDQETQYF.

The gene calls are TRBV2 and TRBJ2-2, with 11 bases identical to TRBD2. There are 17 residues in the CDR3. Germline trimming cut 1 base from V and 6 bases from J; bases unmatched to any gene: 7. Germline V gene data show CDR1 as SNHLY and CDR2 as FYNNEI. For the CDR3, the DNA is TGTGCCAGCAGTGAAGATATAGCGGGAGGGGCGCCCGGGGAGCTGTTTTTT. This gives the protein CASSEDIAGGAPGELFF.

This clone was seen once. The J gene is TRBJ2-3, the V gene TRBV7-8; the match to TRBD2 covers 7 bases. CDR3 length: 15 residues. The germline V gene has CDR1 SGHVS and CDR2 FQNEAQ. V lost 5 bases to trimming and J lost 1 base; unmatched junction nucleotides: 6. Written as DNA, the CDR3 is TGTGCCAGCAGCCCCAGACTAGCAGGCACAGATACGCAGTATTTT. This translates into CASSPRLAGTDTQYF.

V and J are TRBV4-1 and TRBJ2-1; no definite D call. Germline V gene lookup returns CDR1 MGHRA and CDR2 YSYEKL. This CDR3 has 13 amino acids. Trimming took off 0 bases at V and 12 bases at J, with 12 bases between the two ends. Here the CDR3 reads CASSQETFLRQFF. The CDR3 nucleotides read TGCGCCAGCAGCCAAGAAACCTTTTTGAGGCAGTTCTTC.

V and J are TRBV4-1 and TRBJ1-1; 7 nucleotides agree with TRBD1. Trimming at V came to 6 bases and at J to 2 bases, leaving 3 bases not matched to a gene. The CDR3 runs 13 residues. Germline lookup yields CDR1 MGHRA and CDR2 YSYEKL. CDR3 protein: CASSRTGNTEAFF. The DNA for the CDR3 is TGCGCCAGCAGTCGGACAGGCAACACTGAAGCTTTCTTT.

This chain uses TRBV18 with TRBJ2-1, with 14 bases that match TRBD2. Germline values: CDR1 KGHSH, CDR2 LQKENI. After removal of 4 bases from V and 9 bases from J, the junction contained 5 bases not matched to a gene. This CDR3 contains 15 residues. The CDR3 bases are TGTGCCAGCTCACAACTTGGGACTAGCGGGAGTGAGCAGTTCTTC. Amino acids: CASSQLGTSGSEQFF.

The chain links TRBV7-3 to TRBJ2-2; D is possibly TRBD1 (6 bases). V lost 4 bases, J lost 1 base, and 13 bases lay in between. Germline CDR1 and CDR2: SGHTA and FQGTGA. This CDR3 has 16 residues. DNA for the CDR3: TGTGCCAGCAGCTCCCTTGGGGGACAGAACACCGGGGAGCTGTTTTTT. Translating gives CASSSLGGQNTGELFF.

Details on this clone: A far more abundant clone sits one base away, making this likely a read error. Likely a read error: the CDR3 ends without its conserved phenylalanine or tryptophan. As DNA, the CDR3 is TGTGCCTGGAGGGTACAGGGGAACATAGGCAATCAGCCCCAGCATCTT. This gives the protein CAWRVQGNIGNQPQHL. This chain joins TRBV30 and TRBJ1-5; 7 bases are shared with TRBD1. This CDR3 spans 16 amino acids. The V gene end was trimmed by 3 bases and the J gene end by 2 bases; junction bases not matched to a gene: 10. The germline gives CDR1 GTSNPN, CDR2 SVGIG (reference sequence).

CDR3: CATSPRNTDTQYF. DNA for the CDR3: TGTGCCACCAGCCCTAGAAACACAGATACGCAGTATTTT. The J gene is TRBJ2-3, the V gene TRBV15, with no clear D. Trimming left V 5 bases short and J 2 bases short, with 8 bases between. CDR1 LNHNV and CDR2 YYDKDF come from the germline V gene (reference sequence). The CDR3 covers 13 residues.

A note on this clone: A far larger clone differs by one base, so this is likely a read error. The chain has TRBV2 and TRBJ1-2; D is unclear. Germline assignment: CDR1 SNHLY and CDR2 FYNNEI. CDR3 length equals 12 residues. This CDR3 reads CASIAVGGGHTF. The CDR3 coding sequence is TGTGCCAGCATAGCGGTAGGAGGTGGCCACACCTTC.

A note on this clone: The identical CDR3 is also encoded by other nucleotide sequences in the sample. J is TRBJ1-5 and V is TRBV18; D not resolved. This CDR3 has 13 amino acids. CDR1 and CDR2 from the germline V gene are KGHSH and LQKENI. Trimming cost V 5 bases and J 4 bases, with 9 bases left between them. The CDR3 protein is CASSFTENQPQHF. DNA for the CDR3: TGTGCCAGCTCATTCACAGAAAATCAGCCCCAGCATTTT.

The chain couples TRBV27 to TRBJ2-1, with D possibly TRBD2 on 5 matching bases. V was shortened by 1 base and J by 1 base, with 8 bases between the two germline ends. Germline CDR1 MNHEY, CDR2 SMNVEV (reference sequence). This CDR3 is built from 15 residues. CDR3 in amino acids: CASSLWGVSYNEQFF. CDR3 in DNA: TGTGCCAGCAGTTTATGGGGAGTGTCCTACAATGAGCAGTTCTTC.

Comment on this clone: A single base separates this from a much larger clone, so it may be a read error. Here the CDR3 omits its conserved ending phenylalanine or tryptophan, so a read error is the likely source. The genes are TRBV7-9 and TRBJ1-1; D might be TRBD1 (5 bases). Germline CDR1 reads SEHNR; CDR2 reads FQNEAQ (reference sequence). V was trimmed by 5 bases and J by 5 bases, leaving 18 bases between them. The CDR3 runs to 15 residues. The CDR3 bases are TGTGCCAGCAGCCCTGAGACAGCCCGGCGGACTGAAGCTTTCTCT. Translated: CASSPETARRTEAFS.